A single sample is the source of the 18 T cell receptor beta chains below, sequenced in a study of T cell changes during pregnancy in multiple sclerosis. TCRdb's table, derived via immunoSEQ multiplex PCR, lists solely in-frame clones and lacks some. This table holds around 40,000 clones, 80% to 90% found once. Sequencing was performed on CD4+ T cells from peripheral blood mononuclear cells, taken in the first trimester of pregnancy. Every receptor here comes from a female donor with multiple sclerosis, enrolled in a pregnancy study.

The chain is built from TRBV5-1 and TRBJ2-1, with 13 bases lining up with TRBD2. The CDR3 consists of 17 residues. Losses at the gene ends were 4 bases for V and 5 bases for J; bases not matched to a gene: 9. Per the germline V gene, CDR1 is SGHRS and CDR2 is YFSETQ. This chain's CDR3 is CASSPGAGLAGDNEQFF. The CDR3 DNA sequence: TGCGCCAGCAGCCCCGGGGCTGGACTAGCGGGAGACAATGAGCAGTTCTTC.

V is TRBV10-3 and J is TRBJ2-1, with TRBD1 matching over 8 bases. Trimming removed 0 bases from V and 6 bases from J; junction bases left unmatched: 7. The CDR3 runs 16 residues. CDR1 is ENHRY, CDR2 SYGVKD, per germline. CDR3 DNA: TGTGCCATCAGTGAGTCTGGGCGACAGGGGAGCAATGAGCAGTTCTTC. Amino acids: CAISESGRQGSNEQFF.

The chain uses TRBV30 and TRBJ2-5; 11 bases map to TRBD2. CDR1 GTSNPN and CDR2 SVGIG come from the germline V gene (reference sequence). J was trimmed by 1 base and V by 2 bases; bases with no gene match: 0. The CDR3 is 14 amino acids. The CDR3 loop is CAWSTSGSQETQYF. CDR3 coding DNA: TGTGCCTGGAGTACTAGCGGGAGCCAAGAGACCCAGTACTTC.

The chain links TRBV19 to TRBJ1-2; 7 bases are a match to TRBD1. In germline, CDR1 is LNHDA, CDR2 SQIVND (reference sequence). The CDR3 has 17 residues. Trimming at V came to 5 bases and at J to 2 bases, leaving 14 bases not matched to a gene. The CDR3 region has the DNA TGTGCCAGTAGTGACCAGCTGGGACAGATAATAAACTATGGCTACACCTTC. Protein sequence: CASSDQLGQIINYGYTF.

The chain couples TRBV9 to TRBJ1-2; a possible D gene is TRBD1 (6 bases). This CDR3 has 15 residues. Germline CDR1 reads SGDLS; CDR2 reads YYNGEE. The germline V and J ends were trimmed by 8 bases and 6 bases, with 23 bases remaining between them. Written as DNA, the CDR3 is TGTGCCAGTAGGTCCGGAGCGGGGGCACCCCATGGCTACACCTTC. Translated, it gives CASRSGAGAPHGYTF.

This chain links TRBV19 with TRBJ1-5; D gene ambiguous. V was trimmed by 7 bases and J by 2 bases, leaving 15 bases between them. In germline, CDR1 is LNHDA, CDR2 SQIVND (reference sequence). This CDR3 region has 15 residues. The CDR3 DNA reads TGTGCCAGTACTTCTACCGTTGCACGCAATCAGCCCCAGCATTTT. It yields the protein CASTSTVARNQPQHF.

The chain has TRBV30 and TRBJ2-7; D possibly corresponds to TRBD1 (7 bases). This CDR3 is built from 14 residues. Germline assignment: CDR1 GTSNPN and CDR2 SVGIG (reference sequence). V lost 2 bases to trimming and J lost 0 bases, with 11 bases between them. CDR3 loop: CAWSRQGGSYEQYF. The CDR3 DNA reads as TGTGCCTGGAGTCGGCAGGGGGGCTCCTACGAGCAGTACTTC.

This chain's CDR3 is CASSSTGGKEQPQHF. As DNA, the CDR3 is TGTGCCAGCTCCTCGACAGGGGGCAAGGAACAGCCCCAGCATTTT. The chain carries TRBV18 and TRBJ1-5, with 10 bases that match TRBD1. The CDR3 length is 15 residues. Germline V gene sequence: CDR1 KGHSH, CDR2 LQKENI. The trim removed 6 bases at V and 7 bases at J, leaving 9 bases unmatched.

V gene TRBV7-9 combines with J gene TRBJ2-3, with D possibly being TRBD2 (7 bases). The CDR3 consists of 16 residues. The germline V gene has CDR1 SEHNR and CDR2 FQNEAQ (reference sequence). The germline V and J ends were trimmed by 7 bases and 3 bases, with 20 bases remaining between them. CDR3 loop: CASTSGGGSLTDTQYF. In DNA, the CDR3 is TGTGCCAGCACCTCGGGGGGCGGATCACTTACAGATACGCAGTATTTT.

This chain connects TRBV28 to TRBJ2-7, with D unclear. V dropped 3 bases and J dropped 6 bases, with 6 bases sitting between them. The germline V gene has CDR1 MDHEN and CDR2 SYDVKM. The CDR3 covers 11 residues. CDR3 nucleotides: TGTGCCAGCAGTTTGGGCGCCGAGCAGTACTTC. Its translation is CASSLGAEQYF.

This sequence joins TRBV7-9 and TRBJ1-3, with 10 bases lining up with TRBD1. The CDR3 runs to 19 residues. J gave up 0 bases and V 5 bases, and 13 bases lay outside the gene matches. Germline V lookup: CDR1 SEHNR, CDR2 FQNEAQ (reference sequence). CDR3 coding DNA: TGTGCCAGCAGCACAATACCGGGACAGGGGACTTCCTCTGGAAACACCATATATTTT. Residues: CASSTIPGQGTSSGNTIYF.

The chain couples TRBV21-1 to TRBJ2-7; the DNA was not used to check the table's D call, TRBD1. TRBV21-1 is classified as a pseudogene. The CDR3 sequence is 16 residues long. As DNA, the CDR3 is TGTGCCAGCAGCAATGAACCGGGACAGGGGACCTACGAGCAGTACTTC. Translation: CASSNEPGQGTYEQYF.

The chain joins TRBV11-2 to TRBJ1-2; 10 bases line up with TRBD1. Germline V gene lookup returns CDR1 SGHAT and CDR2 FQNNGV. This CDR3 spans 13 amino acids. V was pared by 5 bases and J by 5 bases, with 2 bases of the junction left unmatched. The CDR3 sequence is CASSRDRGYGYTF. CDR3 in DNA: TGTGCCAGCAGCCGGGACAGGGGATATGGCTACACCTTC.

This rearrangement joins TRBV30 to TRBJ2-2; D gene uncertain. This CDR3 is 14 amino acids long. Germline CDR1 reads GTSNPN; CDR2 reads SVGIG (reference sequence). Trimming shortened V by 0 bases and J by 2 bases, and 7 bases separated the two germline ends. The CDR3 DNA is TGTGCCTGGAGTGTACCCGGTAACACCGGGGAGCTGTTTTTT. Amino acids: CAWSVPGNTGELFF.

The chain links TRBV28 to TRBJ1-1; D is ambiguous. The V and J ends lost 11 bases and 3 bases respectively, with 10 bases between them. This CDR3 has 11 amino acids. CDR1 is MDHEN and CDR2 is SYDVKM in the germline V gene. DNA for the CDR3: TGTGCCGGCACTACAGACACTGAAGCTTTCTTT. Its protein is CAGTTDTEAFF.

The V and J genes are TRBV7-3 and TRBJ2-1; TRBD1 matches 10 bases. The CDR3 totals 16 residues. Germline lookup yields CDR1 SGHTA and CDR2 FQGTGA. Losses at the gene ends were 5 bases for V and 2 bases for J; bases not matched to a gene: 6. CDR3 amino acids: CASSPKTGGTYNEQFF. For the CDR3, the DNA is TGTGCCAGCAGCCCAAAGACAGGGGGCACCTACAATGAGCAGTTCTTC.

The V and J genes are TRBV27 and TRBJ2-7; 9 positions agree with TRBD2. J lost 3 bases, V lost 6 bases, and 6 bases had no gene match. The CDR3 has 14 residues. Germline lookup yields CDR1 MNHEY and CDR2 SMNVEV (reference sequence). CDR3 coding DNA: TGTGCCAGCAGCCAGACTAGCGGAAGCTACGAGCAGTACTTC. Protein: CASSQTSGSYEQYF.

The V call is TRBV5-1, the J call TRBJ2-1, with 7 bases matching TRBD2. J lost 5 bases, V lost 0 bases, and 5 bases had no gene match. The CDR3 is made up of 15 amino acids. CDR1 and CDR2 (germline): SGHRS, YFSETQ. CDR3: CASSLDAAGDNEQFF. The CDR3 nucleotides are TGCGCCAGCAGCTTGGATGCGGCGGGGGACAATGAGCAGTTCTTC.